This T cell receptor (beta chain) comes out of a study of CD8+ T cells in alopecia areata. Study results and caveats: Alopecia totalis/universalis scalp especially showed more expanded CD8+ clones than normal scalp.

With respect to this clone: Its target is unknown.

Specified treatment: oral pan-JAK inhibitor, 5-10 mg twice daily. The CDR3 spans 18 residues. V shed 1 base and J shed 1 base, with 18 bases lying between them. Germline V gives CDR1 SEHNR, CDR2 FQNEAQ (reference sequence). Sequencing relied on a cDNA template that was reverse transcribed from extracted RNA. The repertoire was sequenced with immunoSEQ multiplex PCR; TCRdb's copy has only in-frame clones and lacks some. The sample includes approximately 280,000 clones, roughly 60% of them seen just once. The sequencing used CD4+ T cells sorted from blood, collected at week 24, from a patient treated with tofacitinib. The receptor was isolated from a human donor with alopecia areata. V usage is TRBV7-9 and J usage is TRBJ2-3; possibly TRBD1 for D (6 bases). The CDR3 sequence is CASSLGRGGYSRTDTQYF. DNA of the CDR3: TGTGCCAGCAGCTTAGGACGAGGGGGATATTCACGCACAGATACGCAGTATTTT.